The entry below gives a single TCR beta chain sequence along with its context. Its target antigen remains unknown. Per-nucleotide qualities are absent, and no much larger clonotype sits a single base away. The donors were healthy, HIV-negative adults with no recently reported acute infections or vaccinations. Every donor was a Caucasian adult residing in Nashville, Tennessee, USA. Magnetic negative selection was used to enrich CD4+ T cells, after which naive cells were positively selected on CD45RA and the negative fraction became the memory subset. Blood was collected by leukapheresis, and PBMCs were isolated by Ficoll-Histopaque density gradient centrifugation and then cryopreserved in liquid nitrogen vapor phase. Purity and quantity of every magnetically sorted T cell population were checked by analytical flow cytometry. Genomic DNA was isolated from each sorted fraction and quantified by UV absorbance on a Nanodrop 2000c.

Using the deep immunoSEQ assay, TCR CDR3 regions were amplified from genomic DNA by multiplex PCR. Genomic DNA extracted from each cell subset was distributed evenly over all wells of several immunoSEQ 96-well plates, and each plate served as one replicate. For sorted subsets, approximately 0.2 ug of genomic DNA, equivalent to some 30,000 T cell genomes, went into each replicate PCR. The purified libraries were quantified using a Qubit 3.0 fluorometer, sized with a Bioanalyzer 2100, and then quantified again using the KAPA Library Quantification kit. Every immunoSEQ 96-well plate was sequenced on a separate single-read 150-cycle Illumina NextSeq 550 flow cell. On the study's bioinformatics: Because the immunoSEQ output included only junctional sequences and no quality scores, the filtering could not be the same as the filtering used for full-length reads. Sequences were annotated with PyIR, a Python wrapper for IgBLAST v1.9, and V/J genes and CDR3 were assigned using IMGT germline references. Reads were filtered out if the reads had weak V/J assignments (E-value above 1e-6), no CDR3, stop codons, out-of-frame junctions, or ambiguous translated residues. V3J clonotypes were defined as sequences sharing the same inferred V gene, J gene, and CDR3 amino acid sequence. To compute the percentage overlap between repertoires, the number of shared unique clonotypes was divided by the size of the smaller repertoire. Three approaches were used to assess repertoire richness: RTK rarefaction, the Chao1 estimator, and Recon v2.1 estimates of unobserved clonotypes. For all TCRbeta clonotypes obtained by the gDNA method from a few donors, generation probabilities were computed with OLGA. TCRdb's version of the immuneACCESS table is confined to in-frame rearrangements and falls short of the full clone set. An unresolved V gene accounts for under half of the shortfall where checked; the remainder is of unknown origin. The V and J calls and the clone size are those of that table, but D and trimming were determined from the DNA. A total of about a million clones appear in this sample, 70% to 85% of them only once. Jointly, the top ten make up 1.5% of the sample.

The sample is drawn from a study of shared clonotypes between healthy human individuals (dated by TCRdb to about 2020). As for the study more broadly: The cohort included a few men and a couple of women between 18 and 49 years of age. Blood TCR repertoires of about 5 healthy adults were deeply sequenced to estimate repertoire size and the extent of clonotype sharing between individuals. For each donor, CD4 naive and CD4 memory were each given three plates, CD8 naive was given two plates, and CD8 memory was given one plate. Libraries were prepared and TCR repertoires were sequenced by different laboratories using diverse techniques, in order to increase sequencing depth and limit assay-specific biases. Leukapheresis yielded between about 0.94 and 10 billion PBMCs per donor. What the study reported, not specific to this receptor: Because the study included a small number of donors, the genetic and exposure-history diversity represented was limited. Incomplete sequencing was indicated by rarefaction of sorted-subset datasets, despite the large sequencing depth. Pairwise subsampling led to the expectation that sequencing depth would affect the degree of clonotype sharing among donors. Around 5% of naive CD4, around 3.6% of naive CD8, roughly 2.4% of memory CD4, and more than 0.35% of memory CD8 clonotypes were shared across several donors. Sampling was restricted to blood, and TCR repertoires in tissue are likely to differ from TCR repertoires in blood. Clonotypes shared by all four sorted-subset donors showed higher generation probabilities than non-shared clonotypes. Estimated clonotype richness was generally larger for naive than for memory subsets.

V is clipped by 3 bases and J by 3 bases, and the sequence between their germline boundaries is 12 bases long. For CDR1 and CDR2, the germline V gene lists MDHEN and SYDVKM. The CDR3 covers 15 residues, taking in both the cysteine and the phenylalanine. Here the CDR3 DNA is all that survives: 45 bases in frame from base 1. The receptor was isolated from a man aged 18 to 29 in good health. Here the chain combines TRBV28 and TRBJ2-4, with no reliable assignment of the D segment. The sample comprised memory CD4+ T cells sorted from blood. The sample's cell subset or site label, decoded: CD45RA-negative fraction. The CDR3 protein sequence reads: CASSFRGYNKNIQYF. The DNA is as follows: TGTGCCAGCAGTTTTCGTGGGTACAACAAAAACATTCAGTACTTC.